This T cell receptor (beta chain) was captured in a study of beta chain features in type 1 diabetes. Germline V CDR1 and CDR2: MDHEN, SYDVKM. Trimming removed 2 bases at V and 10 bases at J, with 12 bases between. CDR3 size: 13 residues. The isolated RNA, all of it, was reverse transcribed, so expressed TCRB transcripts were what got sequenced. Data came from immunoSEQ multiplex PCR; TCRdb stores just in-frame clones and leaves some out. The sample lists hundreds of thousands of clones, 15% to 18% occurring once. Source material: naive CD4+ T cells from blood. This chain links TRBV28 with TRBJ1-5, with D maybe TRBD1 (5 bases). This TCR derives from a man in his late teens or twenties in good health. CDR3 residues: CASSLGGPSPQHF. CDR3 in DNA: TGTGCCAGCAGTTTAGGGGGACCCTCACCCCAGCATTTT.